Listed here are 26 T cell receptor beta chains from one sample, sequenced in a study of blood T cell repertoires in COVID-19. TCRdb's table, derived via immunoSEQ multiplex PCR, lists solely in-frame clones and lacks some. The sample carries roughly 200,000 clones, 90% recorded once. Sequenced sample: PBMCs or T cells enriched from blood (not recorded which). Receptors originate from a man aged 25-45 years who had recovered from COVID-19.

The chain uses TRBV18 and TRBJ2-5; 8 positions match TRBD1. Germline V gene sequence: CDR1 KGHSH, CDR2 LQKENI. The ends lost 3 bases at V and 2 bases at J; junction bases unmatched: 5. The CDR3 is 15 amino acids. CDR3 in DNA: TGTGCCAGCTCACCTGGACAGGGTGGTCAAGAGACCCAGTACTTC. It encodes CASSPGQGGQETQYF.

V and J are TRBV28 and TRBJ1-2, with TRBD1 matching 8 bases. Trimming at V came to 4 bases and at J to 2 bases, leaving 6 bases not matched to a gene. This CDR3 region has 15 residues. Germline CDR1 reads MDHEN; CDR2 reads SYDVKM. The CDR3 bases are TGTGCCAGCAGTTACAGGGGGGAGTCCAACTATGGCTACACCTTC. Translation gives CASSYRGESNYGYTF.

This clone was recorded once. This chain links TRBV15 with TRBJ2-1; 13 bases agree with TRBD2. With 5 bases clipped from V and 10 bases from J, the junction kept 8 bases outside the gene matches. Germline V lookup: CDR1 LNHNV, CDR2 YYDKDF (reference sequence). The CDR3 loop spans 15 amino acids. CDR3 DNA sequence: TGTGCCACCAGCCTACTAGCGGGAGGGCCAGAGGAGCAGTTCTTC. Translating it yields CATSLLAGGPEEQFF. Using reference TRBV15 and TRBJ2-1 for the parts outside the CDR3, the full variable domain is DAMVIQNPRYQVTQFGKPVTLSCSQTLNHNVMYWYQQKSSQAPKLLFHYYDKDFNNEADTPDNFQSRRPNTSFCFLDIRSPGLGDTAMYLCATSLLAGGPEEQFFGPGTRLTVL.

This clone was counted only a few times. The chain combines TRBV12-3 or TRBV12-4 with TRBJ1-1, with unresolved D. Trimming shortened V by 6 bases and J by 0 bases, and 8 bases separated the two germline ends. CDR3 length: 13 amino acids. This CDR3 reads CASRVGLNTEAFF. Written as DNA, the CDR3 is TGTGCCAGCAGGGTTGGGCTGAACACTGAAGCTTTCTTT.

This chain joins TRBV7-2 and TRBJ2-7; the match to TRBD1 covers 9 bases. CDR3 length: 14 amino acids. Unmatched junction bases numbered 5, after V lost 2 bases and J lost 6 bases. Germline CDR1 and CDR2: SGHTA and FQGNSA. The CDR3 loop is CASSLHRGLLEQYF. The CDR3 DNA follows: TGTGCCAGCAGCTTACACAGGGGGCTACTCGAGCAGTACTTC.

The chain combines TRBV6-5 with TRBJ1-2; maybe TRBD1 (6 bases). Deletions cut 5 bases from V and 1 base from J, with 14 bases between. This CDR3 has 15 residues. Per germline, CDR1 MNHEY and CDR2 SVGAGI. CDR3 sequence reads: CASSRAGVLNYGYTF. In nucleotides, the CDR3 is TGTGCCAGCAGTAGGGCAGGGGTCCTTAACTATGGCTACACCTTC.

The rearrangement uses TRBV27 and TRBJ2-3; D remains unclear. Trimming pared 6 bases from V and 4 bases from J, leaving 11 bases between. The CDR3 has 13 residues. Germline CDR1 and CDR2: MNHEY and SMNVEV (reference sequence). The CDR3 spells CASRPLISDTQYF. Written as DNA, the CDR3 is TGTGCCAGCAGACCCCTAATTTCAGATACGCAGTATTTT.

The rearrangement joins TRBV27 to TRBJ2-1; 11 nucleotides match TRBD1. J lost 4 bases, V lost 5 bases, and 4 bases had no gene match. The germline V gene has CDR1 MNHEY and CDR2 SMNVEV (reference sequence). The CDR3 is made up of 15 amino acids. CDR3 in DNA: TGTGCCAGCAGTGGGGGGACAGGGGGGTACAATGAGCAGTTCTTC. It yields the protein CASSGGTGGYNEQFF.

The rearrangement uses TRBV6-5 and TRBJ2-7; the D gene is possibly TRBD1 (5 bases). The CDR3 has 13 residues. Germline V gives CDR1 MNHEY, CDR2 SVGAGI. V was clipped by 6 bases and J by 1 base, with 10 bases between them. The CDR3 loop is CASRPDSSYEQYF. The CDR3 DNA reads TGTGCCAGCAGACCAGACAGTTCCTACGAGCAGTACTTC.

The rearrangement uses TRBV9 and TRBJ1-5; 9 bases align to TRBD1. The CDR3 is 16 residues long. After removal of 3 bases from V and 4 bases from J, the junction contained 8 bases not matched to a gene. CDR1 is SGDLS and CDR2 is YYNGEE in the germline V gene. The DNA of the CDR3 is TGTGCCAGCAGCGCCCGGCTGGACAGGGGAAATCAGCCCCAGCATTTT. Translated: CASSARLDRGNQPQHF.

This sequence joins TRBV5-8 and TRBJ2-5; no firm D call. V was pared by 0 bases and J by 5 bases, with 8 bases between. This CDR3 is built from 13 residues. Germline V lookup: CDR1 SGHTS, CDR2 YDEGEE. CDR3 nucleotides: TGTGCCAGCAGCTTGGCCGGTGGTGAGACCCAGTACTTC. It specifies CASSLAGGETQYF.

The chain employs TRBV18 and TRBJ2-1; D gene uncertain. The V gene's germline CDR1 is KGHSH and CDR2 LQKENI. The CDR3 contains 15 residues. V was trimmed by 2 bases and J by 7 bases, leaving 15 bases between them. This CDR3 is CASSPYRVEGNEQFF. The CDR3 DNA reads TGTGCCAGCTCACCATATCGGGTCGAAGGTAATGAGCAGTTCTTC.

The J gene is TRBJ2-7, the V gene TRBV3-1 (or the pseudogene TRBV3-2); unclear D gene. Between the trimmed V and J ends, which lost 4 bases and 3 bases, there was a span of 10 bases. The CDR3 has 13 residues. Per the germline V gene, CDR1 is LGHDT and CDR2 is YNNKEL (reference sequence). CDR3 region: CASSLRSDYEQYF. CDR3 DNA: TGTGCCAGCAGCCTTCGATCAGACTACGAGCAGTACTTC.

This chain uses TRBV28 with TRBJ1-2; 7 bases agree with TRBD1. The V gene's germline CDR1 is MDHEN and CDR2 SYDVKM. Losses at the gene ends were 3 bases for V and 2 bases for J; bases not matched to a gene: 3. The CDR3 loop spans 14 amino acids. CDR3 sequence: CASSFGQANYGYTF. CDR3 nucleotides: TGTGCCAGCAGTTTTGGACAGGCAAACTATGGCTACACCTTC.

The chain couples TRBV28 to TRBJ1-5; D possibly corresponds to TRBD1 (5 bases). Between the trimmed V and J ends, which lost 3 bases and 3 bases, there was a span of 12 bases. CDR1 MDHEN and CDR2 SYDVKM come from the germline V gene. The CDR3 has 15 residues. The CDR3 sequence is CASSFYRGNNQPQHF. CDR3 sequence (DNA): TGTGCCAGCAGTTTCTATCGGGGGAACAATCAGCCCCAGCATTTT.

This sequence joins TRBV28 and TRBJ2-7; D is unresolved. The CDR3 is 14 residues long. With 6 bases removed from V and 0 bases from J, the gap between germline ends came to 12 bases. Germline V gives CDR1 MDHEN, CDR2 SYDVKM. In DNA form, the CDR3 reads TGTGCCAGCAGCCCCAGTCACAGCTCCTACGAGCAGTACTTC. It yields the protein CASSPSHSSYEQYF.

The rearrangement joins TRBV6-1 to TRBJ2-7, with TRBD1 matching over 7 bases. J was trimmed by 0 bases and V by 5 bases; bases with no gene match: 4. CDR1 and CDR2 from the germline V gene are MNHNS and SASEGT. The CDR3 totals 14 residues. CDR3 loop: CASSSTGLSYEQYF. DNA for the CDR3: TGTGCCAGCAGTTCGACAGGGCTCTCCTACGAGCAGTACTTC.

The rearrangement links TRBV25-1 to TRBJ1-6; possible D gene TRBD1, 6 bases. This CDR3 has 15 amino acids. Germline V gene data show CDR1 as MGHDK and CDR2 as SYGVNS. Between the trimmed V and J ends, which lost 3 bases and 2 bases, there was a span of 8 bases. The CDR3 sequence: CASSDRTAYNSPLHF. The CDR3 DNA sequence: TGTGCCAGCAGTGATAGGACAGCCTATAATTCACCCCTCCACTTT.

This clone was seen only once. V gene TRBV28 combines with J gene TRBJ2-1, with TRBD1 matching 8 bases. Germline-derived CDR1 and CDR2 are MDHEN and SYDVKM. V shed 6 bases and J 3 bases; nucleotides not matched to a gene: 7. The CDR3 is made up of 15 amino acids. CDR3 coding DNA: TGTGCCAGCAGCCACGACAGGGGAATCTACAATGAGCAGTTCTTC. Its protein is CASSHDRGIYNEQFF.

V gene TRBV5-1 combines with J gene TRBJ1-4, with D possibly TRBD1 on 5 matching bases. Trimming shortened V by 4 bases and J by 13 bases, and 23 bases separated the two germline ends. Germline V gene sequence: CDR1 SGHRS, CDR2 YFSETQ. The CDR3 is 15 residues long. DNA of the CDR3: TGCGCCAGCAGCCCCACCGGGACGCCCTCGGAGGGACTGTTTTTT. This encodes CASSPTGTPSEGLFF.

The chain employs TRBV27 and TRBJ2-1, with TRBD1 matching over 10 bases. The junction had 4 bases not matched to a gene; V was cut back by 6 bases and J by 2 bases. The germline V gene has CDR1 MNHEY and CDR2 SMNVEV (reference sequence). CDR3 length: 15 residues. The CDR3 DNA sequence: TGTGCCAGCAGCCCCGGGACAGGGGCCTACAATGAGCAGTTCTTC. Translated, it gives CASSPGTGAYNEQFF.

The rearrangement uses TRBV5-1 and TRBJ2-2, with TRBD2 matching over 15 bases. The CDR3 is made up of 18 amino acids. Germline V CDR1 and CDR2: SGHRS, YFSETQ. The J segment lost 6 bases and the V segment lost 9 bases, leaving 15 bases of the junction unmatched. CDR3 sequence (DNA): TGCGCCACCACGGCCGGGACTAGCGGGGGGTCTGGTGCCGGGGAGCTGTTTTTT. This sequence encodes CATTAGTSGGSGAGELFF.

The chain combines TRBV4-3 with TRBJ2-5; 9 bases are a match to TRBD2. The V and J ends lost 4 bases and 4 bases, in that order; junction bases with no gene match: 4. Looked up from germline, CDR1 is LGHNA and CDR2 is YSLEER. This CDR3 has 14 amino acids. The CDR3 loop reads CASSRSTSGETQYF. CDR3 sequence (DNA): TGCGCCAGCAGCCGTTCGACTAGCGGAGAGACCCAGTACTTC.

The chain employs TRBV30 and TRBJ1-6, with 9 bases identical to TRBD1. This CDR3 spans 17 amino acids. From germline, CDR1 is GTSNPN and CDR2 SVGIG (reference sequence). V lost 0 bases to trimming and J lost 7 bases; unmatched junction nucleotides: 10. The CDR3 here is CAWSVGLTGTGNSPLHF. The CDR3 coding sequence is TGTGCCTGGAGTGTCGGTTTAACCGGGACAGGGAATTCACCCCTCCACTTT.

This rearrangement joins TRBV7-2 to TRBJ2-3, with 13 bases lining up with TRBD2. The CDR3 is made up of 16 amino acids. The germline gives CDR1 SGHTA, CDR2 FQGNSA. J lost 2 bases, V lost 4 bases, and 3 bases had no gene match. CDR3 amino acids: CASSSLAGGFTDTQYF. The CDR3 region has the DNA TGTGCCAGCAGCTCACTAGCGGGAGGGTTCACAGATACGCAGTATTTT.

CDR3 protein: CASSQGNSGFYNEQFF. The DNA of the CDR3 is TGTGCCAGCAGCCAAGGAAATAGCGGCTTCTACAATGAGCAGTTCTTC. This rearrangement joins TRBV14 to TRBJ2-1, with D tentatively TRBD2 (6 bases). The length of the CDR3 is 16 residues. CDR1 is SGHDN, CDR2 FVKESK, per germline. The V and J ends lost 1 base and 3 bases respectively, with 13 bases between them.